A selection of T cell receptor beta chains follows, all from one sample in a study of radiation and T cells in renal cell carcinoma. TCRdb keeps only in-frame clones here, not all; method: immunoSEQ multiplex PCR. The profile shows 95,000 to 150,000 clones, roughly four fifths of them singletons. The sample was blood, taken from a patient whose treatment included radiotherapy and nephrectomy. These receptor sequences come from a woman aged 60-75 years with renal cell carcinoma. Each CDR3 is given with its conserved first and last residue. The D gene is left open where the match is weak. Rows give clone size only sometimes, using once, few, many, or a class for an expanded clone.

abundance: .; v_gene: TRBV2; j_gene: TRBJ2-7; d_gene: TRBD1; CDR3nt: TGTGCCAGCAGTGGGACAGGGGCCTACGAGCAGTACTTC; CDR3aa: CASSGTGAYEQYF
abundance: .; v_gene: TRBV7-9; j_gene: TRBJ1-2; d_gene: .; CDR3nt: TGTGCCAGCAGCTTAGCTAGCCAGGGCTACTATGGCTACACCTTC; CDR3aa: CASSLASQGYYGYTF
abundance: few; v_gene: TRBV10-3; j_gene: TRBJ1-5; d_gene: .; CDR3nt: TGTGCCATCAGTAGTAGCAATCAGCCCCAGCATTTT; CDR3aa: CAISSSNQPQHF
abundance: few; v_gene: TRBV5-4; j_gene: TRBJ2-7; d_gene: TRBD2; CDR3nt: TGTGCCAGCAGCATTCTAGCGGATGGGGCCGAGCAGTACTTC; CDR3aa: CASSILADGAEQYF
abundance: .; v_gene: TRBV28; j_gene: TRBJ2-3; d_gene: TRBD2; CDR3nt: TGTGCCAGCAGTCCGCATCCCGGGACTAGCGGGAGGGCCCCAGATACGCAGTATTTT; CDR3aa: CASSPHPGTSGRAPDTQYF
abundance: .; v_gene: TRBV5-1; j_gene: TRBJ1-2; d_gene: .; CDR3nt: TGCGCCAGCAGCTTGGAACGGGGAGGGAACTATGGCTACACCTTC; CDR3aa: CASSLERGGNYGYTF
abundance: .; v_gene: TRBV5-1; j_gene: TRBJ2-3; d_gene: TRBD2; CDR3nt: TGCGCCAGCAGCAAGGGTTTAGCGGGGGCCGTCACAGATACGCAGTATTTT; CDR3aa: CASSKGLAGAVTDTQYF
abundance: .; v_gene: TRBV7-3; j_gene: TRBJ2-7; d_gene: .; CDR3nt: TGTGCCAGCAGCGCTCCGGGACACCCGGTGCAGTACTTC; CDR3aa: CASSAPGHPVQYF
abundance: once; v_gene: TRBV7-2; j_gene: TRBJ1-1; d_gene: .; CDR3nt: TGTGCCAGCAGCTTGGGCCAGGGCCCTGAAGCTTTCTTT; CDR3aa: CASSLGQGPEAFF
abundance: .; v_gene: TRBV4-1; j_gene: TRBJ2-1; d_gene: TRBD2; CDR3nt: TGCGCCAGCAGCCAAGTAGGGACTAGCGCCAACAATGAGCAGTTCTTC; CDR3aa: CASSQVGTSANNEQFF
abundance: .; v_gene: TRBV5-8; j_gene: TRBJ1-5; d_gene: TRBD1; CDR3nt: TGTGCCAGCAGCTCGGACAGGCCCAATCAGCCCCAGCATTTT; CDR3aa: CASSSDRPNQPQHF
abundance: .; v_gene: TRBV7-2; j_gene: TRBJ1-1; d_gene: .; CDR3nt: TGTGCCAGCAGCTTAGTTCCACGAGTTGAAGCTTTCTTT; CDR3aa: CASSLVPRVEAFF
abundance: .; v_gene: TRBV7-3; j_gene: TRBJ1-1; d_gene: .; CDR3nt: TGTGCCAGCAGCCTCGGCCCCGCGATTACTGAAGCTTTCTTT; CDR3aa: CASSLGPAITEAFF
abundance: .; v_gene: TRBV27; j_gene: TRBJ1-5; d_gene: TRBD1; CDR3nt: TGTGCCAGCAGTCCCAGGACAGGGTCGAGCAATCAGCCCCAGCATTTT; CDR3aa: CASSPRTGSSNQPQHF
abundance: .; v_gene: TRBV14; j_gene: TRBJ1-1; d_gene: .; CDR3nt: TGTGCCAGCAGCCTGGGACGGAACACTGAAGCTTTCTTT; CDR3aa: CASSLGRNTEAFF
abundance: once; v_gene: TRBV7-2; j_gene: TRBJ1-1; d_gene: .; CDR3nt: TGTGCCAGCAGCTTAGAGGGTGCAGGGTGGACTTTCTTT; CDR3aa: CASSLEGAGWTFF
abundance: .; v_gene: TRBV7-9; j_gene: TRBJ1-4; d_gene: TRBD1; CDR3nt: TGTGCCAGCAGCCCGGGACAGGGCCCGGAAAAACTGTTTTTT; CDR3aa: CASSPGQGPEKLFF
abundance: .; v_gene: TRBV28; j_gene: TRBJ2-7; d_gene: .; CDR3nt: TGTGCCAGCACCTTAGGGGGGTTCGAGCAGTACTTC; CDR3aa: CASTLGGFEQYF
abundance: .; v_gene: TRBV18; j_gene: TRBJ2-7; d_gene: .; CDR3nt: TGTGCCAGCTCACCGCTTCAGACAGGCCCAACAGGAGAGCAGTACTTC; CDR3aa: CASSPLQTGPTGEQYF
abundance: .; v_gene: TRBV5-6; j_gene: TRBJ1-2; d_gene: TRBD1; CDR3nt: TGTGCCAGCAGCATGAGACAGGGGAACTATGGCTACACCTTC; CDR3aa: CASSMRQGNYGYTF
abundance: few; v_gene: TRBV9; j_gene: TRBJ2-1; d_gene: .; CDR3nt: TGTGCCAGCAGCGTAGAGGGGGCTAGCGGAACCTACAATGAGCAGTTCTTC; CDR3aa: CASSVEGASGTYNEQFF
abundance: .; v_gene: TRBV30; j_gene: TRBJ2-4; d_gene: TRBD2; CDR3nt: TGTGCCTGGAGTGTAGAGAGGACTAGCGGGGTTTTTCTGGCCAAAAACATTCAGTACTTC; CDR3aa: CAWSVERTSGVFLAKNIQYF